This TCR beta chain derives from a study of blood T cells in healthy people across ages. Primers used in a second PCR of roughly 6 to 11 cycles were a sample-barcoded 5' primer and a J-beta primer mix. A single record per CDR3 protein comes from TCRdb applying MiXCR to the 5' RACE reads. The sample has some 930,000 distinct CDR3 sequences; 25% to 35% are singletons. Another study also made use of these data, one on T cells of mothers and their children.

Sequencing was done on a sample of blood. The sequence derives from a woman between 40 and 55 years old in good health.

As DNA, the CDR3 is TGCAGTGCTAGGAGTCTAGCGGACTACAATGAGCAGTTCTTC. This encodes CSARSLADYNEQFF. The rearrangement links TRBV20-1 to TRBJ2-1, with TRBD2 matching 7 bases. CDR3 length: 14 amino acids. Germline trimming cut 3 bases from V and 3 bases from J; bases unmatched to any gene: 5. Germline CDR1 and CDR2: DFQATT and SNEGSKA (reference sequence).